This T cell receptor (beta chain) was profiled in a study of human T cells and chemical hapten exposure (dated by TCRdb to the early 2020s). Describing the broader study: For sensitization, 2% DPC in acetone was applied to a 2 cm by 2 cm area of upper inner arm skin. Weekly therapeutic DPC doses were additionally applied to the scalp of patients throughout the approximately 24-week study period. Patch testing was done on the upper back using Finn chambers containing 0.01% DPC, and results were scored after 6 days according to International Contact Dermatitis Research Group standards. The patient cohort, mostly female, included alopecia areata with under or over 50% scalp involvement, alopecia totalis and alopecia universalis. Libraries were combined into a pool for sequencing, and differences in TCR yield between samples came mainly from small differences in library volumes within the pool. The study tracked peripheral blood TCR repertoire changes in vivo during primary and secondary sensitization to the hapten diphenylcyclopropenone (DPC) in alopecia patients. Patient blood was sampled pre-sensitization (week 0) and at 2, 6 and about 24 weeks after DPC sensitization. Twenty-nine alopecia patients gave blood for TCR sequencing at one to four time points (pre-sensitization, 2, 6 and 24 weeks).

Receptor libraries were prepared by RACE. Data came from a NextSeq 500. During library preparation, unique molecular identifiers were attached to individual cDNA molecules so that TCRs could be counted in a quantitative, reproducible way. For every blood RNA sample, sequencing covered both the TCR alpha and TCR beta chains. In the paper's pipeline: A median of roughly 99,000 TCRs per sample was observed, with a range of about 20,000 to 700,000. The Decombinator software suite was used to annotate V, J and CDR3 in the TCR reads. For PS versus PT1 abundance plots, all samples were subsampled to the same number of TCRs (28,000). TCRs were defined as expanded if absent before sensitization and observed at least eight times at the 2-week time point. Starting from the raw public reads, TCRdb applied fastp trimming at Q25, assembled clones with MiXCR and retained in-frame beta chains. A single entry per CDR3 protein holds the most common genes and DNA from its merged rows. The V and J calls shown here were made by TCRdb, not taken from the authors' results. The sample has 300,000 to 450,000 distinct CDR3 sequences on record, less than 6.5% of them singletons. 2% to 3% of the sample lies in the top ten.

Paper-wide results and their limitations: DPC sensitization did not change how many TCRs were above 1 in 1000 frequency, and no evidence was found of alterations in global repertoire structure. Repeated subsampling changed both the strength of the expansion versus patch-test correlation and the threshold at which the correlation became significant. The number of PT1 expanded TCRs positively correlated with patch test score, significant at thresholds 8, 16 and 32 but not 4. Because every patient had alopecia, a presumed autoimmune disease, the patients' immune response might differ from that of healthy individuals. Significantly more large CDR3 similarity clusters were formed by expanded TCRs than by pre-sensitization or healthy control sets, consistent with antigen-driven responses.

This clonotype was recorded at least ten times. What antigen it recognizes has not been identified. No base-level quality is on record; no much larger clone is a single base apart. The sample's time point label, in plain terms: pre-sensitization, week 0. The sample's treatment or condition, from its label and the paper: therapeutic diphenylcyclopropenone sensitization with weekly scalp DPC. At each patch-test visit, blood was drawn before the patch test was applied. Eligible patients were aged 18 to 70, diagnosed with alopecia, deemed suitable for DPC therapy, and excluded if pregnant. Total RNA was extracted from unfractionated whole blood that had been collected in Tempus Blood RNA tubes. Reading from cysteine to phenylalanine, the CDR3 counts 14 amino acids. The entry retains the CDR3 DNA only, 42 bases that are in frame from base 1. V loses 6 bases, J loses 6 bases, and the germline ends lie 17 bases apart.

The chain employs TRBV12-3 or TRBV12-4 and TRBJ1-2, with no confident D gene call. The receptor comes from a woman aged 45-59 years with alopecia areata. Some clones in this sample may be carry-over from other donors' samples. Sequencing used whole blood, obtained in connection with sensitization to the hapten diphenylcyclopropenone (DPC). The sequence in DNA is TGTGCCAGCAGATTTGGAGGGAGGGCGGATGGCTACACCTTC. It translates to CASRFGGRADGYTF.